This is a list of T cell receptor beta chains from one sample in a study of vaccination and CD4 T cells after COVID-19. These receptors have no identified antigens. TCRdb reprocessed the PCR reads via MiXCR and lists one record per CDR3 protein. The repertoire holds some 20,000 distinct CDR3 sequences, with 40% to 50% as singletons. The sequencing here drew on CD4+ T cells from blood, cultured in vitro, taken before SARS-CoV-2 vaccination. The receptors originated from a human donor who received a COVID-19 vaccine. CDR3s include the opening cysteine and the closing phenylalanine or tryptophan. Each record gives: J gene, D gene, clone size, V gene, CDR3 protein, CDR3 DNA. A D gene is named only where the DNA matches it firmly. A clone size is listed for some rows: how often the clone was seen (once, few, many), or a class if it is expanded.

>TRBJ2-3|TRBD1|NA|TRBV11-2
CASSSLRDRGPDTQYF
TGTGCCAGCAGCTCGCTCCGGGACAGGGGGCCAGATACGCAGTATTTT
>TRBJ2-3|TRBD1|NA|TRBV20-1
CSARGQDTDTQYF
TGCAGTGCTAGGGGACAGGACACAGATACGCAGTATTTT
>TRBJ2-7|NA|NA|TRBV7-6
CASSLAPQGPTSYEQYF
TGTGCCAGCAGCTTAGCTCCACAGGGCCCAACGTCCTACGAGCAGTACTTC
>TRBJ1-1|NA|NA|TRBV24-1
CATKGRRDTEAFF
TGTGCCACCAAGGGACGGAGGGACACTGAAGCTTTCTTT
>TRBJ2-5|NA|few|TRBV7-2
CASSLEYQETQYF
TGTGCCAGCAGTTTAGAGTACCAAGAGACCCAGTACTTC
>TRBJ2-2|NA|NA|TRBV19
CASSIGAPNTGELFF
TGTGCCAGTAGTATAGGGGCCCCGAACACCGGGGAGCTGTTTTTT
>TRBJ1-5|TRBD1|NA|TRBV2
CASRGDRGSNQPQHF
TGTGCCAGCAGGGGGGACAGGGGGAGCAATCAGCCCCAGCATTTT
>TRBJ1-2|NA|few|TRBV6-1
CASSLQGSGGYTF
TGTGCCAGCAGTCTACAGGGTTCGGGTGGCTACACCTTC
>TRBJ1-2|TRBD1|NA|TRBV7-2
CASSSRGQSSYGYTF
TGTGCCAGCAGCTCCAGGGGGCAATCAAGCTATGGCTACACCTTC
>TRBJ1-6|NA|few|TRBV24-1
CATSPAGDNSPLHF
TGTGCCACCAGTCCGGCAGGGGATAATTCACCCCTCCACTTT
>TRBJ2-7|TRBD1|NA|TRBV10-3
CAISESGTGLYEQYF
TGTGCCATCAGTGAGTCTGGGACAGGGCTTTACGAGCAGTACTTC
>TRBJ1-3|TRBD1|NA|TRBV7-9
CASSLSGGTGNTIYF
TGTGCCAGCAGCTTATCAGGGGGCACTGGAAACACCATATATTTT
>TRBJ2-2|TRBD2|NA|TRBV6-1
CASETPEVRTSGFVTGELFF
TGTGCCAGCGAGACACCCGAGGTTCGGACTAGCGGGTTTGTCACCGGGGAGCTGTTTTTT
>TRBJ2-1|TRBD2|NA|TRBV5-1
CASSWMTSGGTHSYNEQFF
TGCGCCAGCAGCTGGATGACTAGCGGGGGGACCCACTCCTACAATGAGCAGTTCTTC
>TRBJ2-7|NA|NA|TRBV25-1
CASSEGLGVMPYEQYF
TGTGCCAGCAGTGAAGGTCTGGGGGTGATGCCCTACGAGCAGTACTTC
>TRBJ2-6|NA|NA|TRBV7-3
CASSLSGTSGANVLTF
TGTGCCAGCAGCTTATCAGGGACGAGCGGGGCCAACGTCCTGACTTTC
>TRBJ1-1|TRBD1|few|TRBV27
CASSLGRGRGTEAFF
TGTGCCAGCAGTTTAGGGAGGGGGCGGGGCACTGAAGCTTTCTTT
>TRBJ1-6|TRBD1|few|TRBV6-1
CASSFVRGQTYNSPLHF
TGTGCCAGCAGCTTCGTCAGGGGGCAAACGTATAATTCACCCCTCCACTTT
>TRBJ2-3|NA|NA|TRBV19
CASSKNGVPGDTQYF
TGTGCCAGTAGTAAGAACGGGGTTCCAGGGGATACGCAGTATTTT
>TRBJ1-2|NA|few|TRBV30
CAWGGRSYGYTF
TGTGCCTGGGGAGGACGGTCCTATGGCTACACCTTC
>TRBJ1-2|NA|NA|TRBV12-3/TRBV12-4
CASSLPGYAYGYTF
TGTGCCAGCAGTTTGCCGGGGTACGCCTATGGCTACACCTTC
>TRBJ2-5|TRBD2|NA|TRBV6-1
CASDTSGGNQETQYF
TGTGCCAGCGATACTAGCGGGGGAAACCAAGAGACCCAGTACTTC
>TRBJ2-3|NA|NA|TRBV12-3/TRBV12-4
CASSLALDGSTDTQYF
TGTGCCAGCAGTTTAGCGCTGGATGGTAGCACAGATACGCAGTATTTT
>TRBJ2-5|TRBD1|few|TRBV18
CASSFGQGRQETQYF
TGTGCCAGCTCCTTCGGACAGGGTAGACAAGAGACCCAGTACTTC
>TRBJ2-5|NA|NA|TRBV2
CASSPGHREETQYF
TGTGCCAGCAGCCCCGGTCACCGGGAAGAGACCCAGTACTTC
>TRBJ1-4|TRBD1|once|TRBV6-1
CASSRIRGLDEKLFF
TGTGCCAGCAGCCGAATCAGGGGGCTTGATGAAAAACTGTTTTTT
>TRBJ2-6|NA|NA|TRBV5-1
CASSLGSGALGANVLTF
TGCGCCAGCAGCTTGGGCTCAGGGGCGCTCGGGGCCAACGTCCTGACTTTC
>TRBJ2-3|TRBD2|NA|TRBV7-2
CASSKSTSGGVRTDTQYF
TGTGCCAGCAGCAAGTCAACTAGCGGGGGAGTCAGAACAGATACGCAGTATTTT
>TRBJ1-2|NA|few|TRBV12-3/TRBV12-4
CASSFLGERVSF
TGTGCCAGCAGTTTTCTAGGGGAGAGGGTTTCCTTC
>TRBJ1-5|NA|few|TRBV6-1
CASSHDSNQPQHF
TGTGCCAGCAGTCACGATAGCAATCAGCCCCAGCATTTT
>TRBJ2-7|TRBD1|NA|TRBV7-9
CASSPLDRGRREQYF
TGTGCCAGCAGCCCTCTGGACAGGGGGCGTCGGGAGCAGTACTTC
>TRBJ1-6|TRBD1|NA|TRBV6-1
CASSEATGDSPLHF
TGTGCCAGCAGTGAAGCGACAGGGGATTCACCCCTCCACTTT
>TRBJ2-3|NA|once|TRBV25-1
CASRTPGTDTQYF
TGTGCCAGCAGAACGCCCGGGACAGATACGCAGTATTTT
>TRBJ2-5|TRBD2|NA|TRBV11-2
CASSPGTSGQETQYF
TGTGCCAGCAGCCCCGGGACTAGCGGCCAAGAGACCCAGTACTTC
>TRBJ1-2|TRBD1|few|TRBV7-3
CASSLAGTDYGYTF
TGTGCCAGCAGCTTAGCAGGGACAGACTATGGCTACACCTTC